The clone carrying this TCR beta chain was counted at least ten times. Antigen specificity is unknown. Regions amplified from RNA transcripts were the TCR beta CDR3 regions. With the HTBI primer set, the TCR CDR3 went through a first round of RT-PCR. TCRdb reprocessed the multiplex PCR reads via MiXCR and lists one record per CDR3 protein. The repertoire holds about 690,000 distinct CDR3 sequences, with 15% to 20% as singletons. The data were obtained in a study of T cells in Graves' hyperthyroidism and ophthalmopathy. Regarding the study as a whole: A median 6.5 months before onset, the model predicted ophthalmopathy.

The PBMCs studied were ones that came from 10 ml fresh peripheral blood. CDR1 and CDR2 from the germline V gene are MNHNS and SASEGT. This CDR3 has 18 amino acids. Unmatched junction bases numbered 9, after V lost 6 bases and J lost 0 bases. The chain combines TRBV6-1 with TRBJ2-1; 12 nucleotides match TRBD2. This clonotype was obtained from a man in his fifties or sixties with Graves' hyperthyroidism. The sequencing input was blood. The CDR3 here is CASRRGLAGWSSYNEQFF. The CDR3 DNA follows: TGTGCCAGCAGGAGAGGACTAGCGGGATGGAGCTCCTACAATGAGCAGTTCTTC.